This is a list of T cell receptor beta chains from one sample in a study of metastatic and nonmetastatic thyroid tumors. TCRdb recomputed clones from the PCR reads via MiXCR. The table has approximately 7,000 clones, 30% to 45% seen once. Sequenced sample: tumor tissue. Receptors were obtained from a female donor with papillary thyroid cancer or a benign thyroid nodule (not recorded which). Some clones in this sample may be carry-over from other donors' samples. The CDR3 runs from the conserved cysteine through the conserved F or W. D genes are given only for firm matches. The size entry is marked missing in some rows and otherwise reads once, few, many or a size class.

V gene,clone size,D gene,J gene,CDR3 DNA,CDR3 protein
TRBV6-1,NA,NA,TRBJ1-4,TGTGCCAGCAGTGAAGTGGCAGGGGAAGGTGAAAAACTGTTTTTT,CASSEVAGEGEKLFF
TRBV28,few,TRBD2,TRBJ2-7,TGTGCCAGCAGTCCCGGGCTAGCGGGAGGTTCGTACGAGCAGTACTTC,CASSPGLAGGSYEQYF
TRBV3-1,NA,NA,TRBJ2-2,TGTGCCAGCAGCCGCACTGGGGAGCTGTTTTTT,CASSRTGELFF
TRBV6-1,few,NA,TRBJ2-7,TGTGCCAGCAGTGACAGCGGCTTAGACGAGCAGTACTTC,CASSDSGLDEQYF
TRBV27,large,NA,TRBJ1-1,TGTGCCAGCAGTTTGCCCGGGGGGACTGAAGCTTTCTTT,CASSLPGGTEAFF
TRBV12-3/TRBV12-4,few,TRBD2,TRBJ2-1,TGTGCCAGCAGTTTATACCTCCTGACTAGCGGGAGGGCCCTTGAGCAGTTCTTC,CASSLYLLTSGRALEQFF
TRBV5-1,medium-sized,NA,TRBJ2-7,TGCGCCAGCAGCTTGAGGCAGGGCTACGAGCAGTACTTC,CASSLRQGYEQYF
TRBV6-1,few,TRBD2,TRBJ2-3,TGTGCCAGCAGTCTCCTAGCGGGAGCAACAGATACGCAGTATTTT,CASSLLAGATDTQYF
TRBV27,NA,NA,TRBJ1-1,TGTGCCAGCAGTTTATCCCGGACAGCTGAAGCTTTCTTT,CASSLSRTAEAFF
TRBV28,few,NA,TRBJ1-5,TGTGCCAGCGCGTCCCTCGATCAGCCCCAGCATTTT,CASASLDQPQHF
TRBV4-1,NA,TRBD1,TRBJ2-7,TGCGCCAGCAGCCAAGGGGACAGGGGATACTACGAGCAGTACTTC,CASSQGDRGYYEQYF
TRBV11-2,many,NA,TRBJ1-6,TGTGCCAGCAGCTTAGAATCAGGGCCCAAGTCACCCCTCCACTTT,CASSLESGPKSPLHF
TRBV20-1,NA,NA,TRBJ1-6,TGCAGTGCTAGAGAGGGACGGGATAATTCACCCCTCCACTTT,CSAREGRDNSPLHF
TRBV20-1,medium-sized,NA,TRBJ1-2,TGCAGTGCCGGAGAGGGGGCTAACTATGGCTACACCTTC,CSAGEGANYGYTF
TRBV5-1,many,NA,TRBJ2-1,TGCGCCAGCAGCAATGAAAGACTAGAGCAGTTCTTC,CASSNERLEQFF
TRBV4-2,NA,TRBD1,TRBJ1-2,TGTGCCAGCAGCCAAGACAGGGGGCCAGGAGGCTACACCTTC,CASSQDRGPGGYTF
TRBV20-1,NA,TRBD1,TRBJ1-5,TGCAGTGCGCAGCTCGGGACAGACAATCAGCCCCAGCATTTT,CSAQLGTDNQPQHF
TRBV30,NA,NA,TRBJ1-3,TGTGCCTGGAGTCAGGGCCCCTCTGGAAACACCATATATTTT,CAWSQGPSGNTIYF
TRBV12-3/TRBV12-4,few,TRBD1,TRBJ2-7,TGTGCCAGCAGTTACAGGGGACGGGAATACGAGCAGTACTTC,CASSYRGREYEQYF